A selection of T cell receptor beta chains follows, all from one sample in a study of cytomegalovirus exposure and HLA in healthy donors. Some clones are missing from TCRdb's copy, which holds only in-frame ones; the method was immunoSEQ multiplex PCR. This table holds about 170,000 clones, about four fifths found once. The sequencing sample was made of PBMCs. The receptors shown here come from a woman in her fifties or sixties in good health and CMV-seropositive. Both conserved end residues are part of each CDR3. Each record gives: clone size, CDR3 length, D gene, J gene, V gene, CDR3 DNA, CDR3 protein. The D gene is left open where the match is weak. Rows give clone size only sometimes, using once, few, many, or a class for an expanded clone.

>NA|17|NA|TRBJ1-6|TRBV7-9
TGTGCCAGCAGCTTAGGGATGGGACGGAGGGCCTATTCACCCCTCCACTTT
CASSLGMGRRAYSPLHF
>few|15|NA|TRBJ1-5|TRBV5-8
TGTGCCAGCAGCTTGGCAACAGTTTTCAATCAGCCCCAGCATTTT
CASSLATVFNQPQHF
>NA|15|NA|TRBJ2-7|TRBV9
TGTGCCAGCAGCGTAGCAGCGGCAGCGATCTACGAGCAGTACTTC
CASSVAAAAIYEQYF
>NA|12|NA|TRBJ2-5|TRBV2
TGTGCCAGCAGACAGGGCCAAGAGACCCAGTACTTC
CASRQGQETQYF
>NA|14|NA|TRBJ2-4|TRBV7-2
TGTGCCAGCAGCTTAGAAGGCGGGATAAACATTCAGTACTTC
CASSLEGGINIQYF
>NA|15|NA|TRBJ1-3|TRBV9
TGTGCCAGCAGCGTAGGGTCCCGGGATGGAAACACCATATATTTT
CASSVGSRDGNTIYF
>NA|14|TRBD1|TRBJ1-2|TRBV5-1
TGCGCCAGCAGCTTACAGGGGATTGGCTATGGCTACACCTTC
CASSLQGIGYGYTF
>NA|16|NA|TRBJ2-7|TRBV7-9
TGTTCCAGCAGCTCAACGGACAGCATATCCTCCTACGAGCAGTACTTC
CSSSSTDSISSYEQYF
>NA|17|TRBD1|TRBJ1-1|TRBV28
TGTGCCAGCAGTCCCCCTCCGGGACAGGGGGCTTCGGGTGAAGCTTTCTTT
CASSPPPGQGASGEAFF
>NA|16|NA|TRBJ2-2|TRBV7-6
TGTGCCAGCAGCTTATTCCCGGGGTCCAACACCGGGGAGCTGTTTTTT
CASSLFPGSNTGELFF
>NA|17|TRBD2|TRBJ2-1|TRBV18
TGTGCCAGCTCACCTCCCGGGACTAGCGGGAGATTCAATGAGCAGTTCTTC
CASSPPGTSGRFNEQFF
>NA|15|NA|TRBJ2-2|TRBV25-1
TGTGCCAGCAGTGAGTCGAAGGGGCTGGTCGGGGAGCTGTTTTTT
CASSESKGLVGELFF
>once|14|NA|TRBJ1-3|TRBV21-1
TGTGCCAGCAGCAATGAGGGTTCCGGAAACACCATATATTTT
CASSNEGSGNTIYF
>NA|13|NA|TRBJ1-1|TRBV6-6
TGTGCCAGCAGTGAGCAACCGGGACAAGGGGCTTTCTTT
CASSEQPGQGAFF
>NA|13|NA|TRBJ2-3|TRBV19
TGTGCCAGTAACTCCCGGGGAGTCGATACGCAGTATTTT
CASNSRGVDTQYF
>NA|12|NA|TRBJ2-7|TRBV27
TGTGCCAGCTCTCAAGGGGACTACGAGCAGTACTTC
CASSQGDYEQYF
>NA|16|TRBD2|TRBJ2-1|TRBV7-3
TGTGCCAGCAGCGCCGCTCTAGCGGGCGCCCAGGGTGAGCAGTTCTTC
CASSAALAGAQGEQFF
>NA|14|TRBD2|TRBJ2-2|TRBV13
TGTGCCAGCAGCTCCGGGGGGGGTACCGGGGAGCTGTTTTTT
CASSSGGGTGELFF
>NA|17|TRBD2|TRBJ2-3|TRBV19
TGTGCCAGTAGCTTGACTAGCCAACAAGGTTTCGGCCATACGCAGTATTTT
CASSLTSQQGFGHTQYF
>NA|15|TRBD1|TRBJ2-7|TRBV7-2
TGTGCCAGCAGCTTAGATGGGACAGGGGGGAGGGAGCAGTACTTC
CASSLDGTGGREQYF
>NA|15|NA|TRBJ1-2|TRBV7-6
TGTGCCAGCAGCTTTGGGGGCGGTGCGGACTATGGCTACACCTTC
CASSFGGGADYGYTF
>NA|15|TRBD2|TRBJ2-2|TRBV7-3
TGTGCCAGCAGCTACCGGGGGGAGAACACCGGGGAGCTGTTTTTT
CASSYRGENTGELFF
>NA|15|TRBD2|TRBJ2-5|TRBV29-1
TGCAGCGTTGAACTAGCGGGAGAGTACCAAGAGACCCAGTACTTC
CSVELAGEYQETQYF
>once|11|NA|TRBJ2-7|TRBV5-1
TGCGCCAGCAGGGGGGGTCGAGAGCAGTACTTC
CASRGGREQYF
>NA|14|TRBD1|TRBJ1-6|TRBV2
TGTGCCAGCAGGGCCGACAGGGTCGTTTCACCCCTCCACTTT
CASRADRVVSPLHF
>NA|17|TRBD1|TRBJ1-2|TRBV7-3
TGTGCCAGCAGCTTGTTAGAGCCCGGGACAGGGAGCCGGGGCTACACCTTC
CASSLLEPGTGSRGYTF
>NA|16|NA|TRBJ1-1|TRBV5-1
TGCGCCAGCAGCTTGGATCAGGCTCTCATGAACACTGAAGCTTTCTTT
CASSLDQALMNTEAFF
>NA|16|NA|TRBJ1-5|TRBV7-2
TGTGCCAGCAGCTTAGGGTCAGGGGTCCGCAATCAGCCCCAGCATTTT
CASSLGSGVRNQPQHF
>NA|14|NA|TRBJ1-2|TRBV7-3
TGTGCCAGCAGCTTAAGACAGACTAACTATGGCTACACCTTC
CASSLRQTNYGYTF
>NA|15|TRBD2|TRBJ2-3|TRBV5-1
TGCGCCAGCACTGTACTAGCGGAATCTCCCGATACGCAGTATTTT
CASTVLAESPDTQYF
>few|13|NA|TRBJ1-1|TRBV11-3
TGTGCCAGCAGCTTGGGGCAGAACACTGAAGCTTTCTTT
CASSLGQNTEAFF
>NA|14|NA|TRBJ1-2|TRBV2
TGTGCCAGCAGCGATGGGAGGCAGGGCCATGGCTACACCTTC
CASSDGRQGHGYTF
>NA|15|TRBD2|TRBJ2-3|TRBV30
TGTGCCTGGAGTTTCGGGGGAGGGAACACAGATACGCAGTATTTT
CAWSFGGGNTDTQYF
>NA|11|NA|TRBJ2-3|TRBV28
TGTGCCAGCAGGGGCTCAGATACGCAGTATTTT
CASRGSDTQYF
>NA|14|TRBD1|TRBJ1-4|TRBV28
TGTGCCAGCGGGTGGACAGGGACAGGGGAAAAACTGTTTTTT
CASGWTGTGEKLFF
>NA|14|NA|TRBJ2-3|TRBV5-1
TGCGCCAGCAGCTCGCGACAGGTCACAGATACGCAGTATTTT
CASSSRQVTDTQYF
>NA|17|NA|TRBJ2-6|TRBV12-5
TGTGCTAGTGGTCGAGGACAACCCGTCTCTGGGGCCAACGTCCTGACTTTC
CASGRGQPVSGANVLTF
>NA|15|NA|TRBJ2-5|TRBV6-6
TGTGCCAGCAGTTCCGTCTCCGATAGGGGGGAGACCCAGTACTTC
CASSSVSDRGETQYF
>medium-sized|11|NA|TRBJ2-1|TRBV5-4
TGTGCCAGCAGCCGGGGAAGAGAGACGTTCTTC
CASSRGRETFF
>NA|17|TRBD1|TRBJ1-5|TRBV15
TGTGCCACCAGCAGTGGAACCAGGGGGGATAGCAATCAGCCCCAGCATTTT
CATSSGTRGDSNQPQHF
>NA|13|NA|TRBJ1-1|TRBV7-8
TGTGCCAGCAGCCTAAGCGGGAACACTGAAGCTTTCTTT
CASSLSGNTEAFF
>NA|13|NA|TRBJ1-1|TRBV6-1
TGTGCCAGCCGTACTCAGGGTAACACTGAAGCTTTCTTT
CASRTQGNTEAFF
>NA|17|TRBD2|TRBJ2-3|TRBV9
TGTGCCAGCAGCTACGGACGGAGCGGGAGGGCTGGGGATACGCAGTATTTT
CASSYGRSGRAGDTQYF
>NA|16|TRBD2|TRBJ2-5|TRBV5-8
TGTGCCAGCAGCCCCGGGGTGGCGGGGGTCCAAGAGACCCAGTACTTC
CASSPGVAGVQETQYF
>NA|13|NA|TRBJ1-1|TRBV6-5
TGTGCCAGCAGTTTAACTATGAACACTGAAGCTTTCTTT
CASSLTMNTEAFF
>NA|16|NA|TRBJ2-3|TRBV4-3
TGCGCCAGCAGCCACCACAGGGTAGCTAGCACAGATACGCAGTATTTT
CASSHHRVASTDTQYF
>NA|15|TRBD1|TRBJ2-3|TRBV5-1
TGCGCCAGCAAGACAGGGCTATCGGCCTCAGATACGCAGTATTTT
CASKTGLSASDTQYF
>NA|15|TRBD2|TRBJ2-7|TRBV19
TGTGCCAGTAGTCTCTCGGGGCGGGGGATCTACGAGCAGTACTTC
CASSLSGRGIYEQYF
>few|13|TRBD1|TRBJ1-2|TRBV29-1
TGCAGCGTGGGGGACAGGGAGGGAGGTGGCTACACCTTC
CSVGDREGGGYTF
>NA|13|TRBD1|TRBJ2-7|TRBV5-6
TGTGCCAGCAGCAAGGGACAGGTCTTAGAGCAGTACTTC
CASSKGQVLEQYF